This T cell receptor beta chain was recovered during a study of T cell responses to AZD1222 COVID-19 vaccine (dated by TCRdb to the early 2020s). With respect to the entire study: A total of about 240 trial participants underwent TCR sequencing, of whom some 210 received two doses of AZD1222 and about 25 received two doses of the MenACWY control vaccine. Trial participants were enrolled into age subgroups of 18-55, 56-69 and 70-plus years, which contained around 150, 28 and 57 TCR-sequenced participants, respectively. Results the study describes overall, beyond this receptor: No day 14 peak-response samples were available, so repertoires were characterized only after the peak T cell response. A significant rise in spike-specific TCR breadth and depth was observed after two AZD1222 doses relative to day 0 and relative to MenACWY recipients. Reportedly, almost half of the unique spike-specific TCRs recognized epitopes lying outside the regions that are mutated in the B.1.351 and B.1.1.7 variants. The whole spike protein was spanned by vaccine-associated CD4 TCRs, and dominant responses were seen in regions 160-218 and 743-854. Conclusions about previously exposed vaccinees are limited, since just a handful of AZD1222 recipients were seropositive for SARS-CoV-2 at baseline. The 56-69-year group was small, and its depth increase did not reach significance, likely because of low power. Most participants were white British and females outnumbered males, and the authors suggested that clonal diversity may have been underestimated.

The CDR3 regions of human TCRbeta chains were subjected to immunosequencing. The authors processed their data as follows. TCRs in the repertoires were matched against a reference library of SARS-CoV-2-specific TCRs that had been generated with the MIRA antigen-specificity platform. Breadth was defined as the fraction of unique TCRs that were SARS-CoV-2-associated. Depth was defined as the fraction of total T cells that were SARS-CoV-2-associated. Using the MIRA data, each spike-specific TCR was mapped to the spike region that the TCR reacts to and placed in a CD4 or CD8 class. Log10-transformed breadth and depth values were compared by one-way ANOVA with Sidak's multiple comparisons tests. TCRdb's version of the immuneACCESS table is confined to in-frame rearrangements and falls short of the full clone set. An unresolved V gene accounts for under half of the shortfall where checked; the remainder is of unknown origin. The V and J calls and clone size come from that table; D and trimming were worked out from the DNA. Within this sample are 80,000 or so clones, with more than 60% of them counted one time only. The top ten clones comprise approximately 27% of the sample.

Based on the germline V gene, the CDR1 and CDR2 sequences are SGHRS and YFSETQ. Inclusive of the bounding cysteine and phenylalanine, the CDR3 is 14 residues long. Only the CDR3 DNA is retained, 42 bases long and in frame from the first base. V and J are truncated by 2 bases and 0 bases respectively, leaving an intervening sequence of 9 bases. Turning to this clone: Its antigen remains undetermined. There are no base qualities to consult, and no much larger clone falls within one base.

Per the publication, the time point label means: about 28 days (+/-7) after the second vaccine dose. In the paper's terms, the treatment or condition label means: meningococcal conjugate vaccine given as trial control. Vaccinee samples were obtained from the UK trials COV001 and COV002, which included a single-blind randomized controlled phase 2/3 trial of AZD1222 (ChAdOx1 nCoV-19) in healthy adults. Trial participant PBMC samples were collected at day 0 and day 28 after the second dose for TCRbeta chain sequencing. Recombination linked TRBV5-1 to TRBJ2-7, and TRBD1 may be the D gene, going by 5 matching bases. The receptor comes from an adult who received the MenACWY meningococcal vaccine as a control. The specimen was peripheral blood, collected 28 days after the second dose of the MenACWY control vaccine. The nucleotides are TGCGCCAGCAGCTTTACAGGAGCCTCCTACGAGCAGTACTTC. This codes for CASSFTGASYEQYF.